This T cell receptor (beta chain) appears in the sequencing data of a study of blood T cell repertoires in COVID-19. Study overall: Spain, Italy and the United States supplied samples that represented acute and convalescent COVID-19. Sample material is recorded as cDNA or gDNA derived from T cells, B-cell-depleted T cells, or PBMCs.

Original data processing: Amplification of reference gene primers provided the estimated nucleated cell counts. Generated by immunoSEQ multiplex PCR, the TCRdb table keeps only in-frame clones and is missing some. V, J and clone size are taken as reported in that table, and D and trimming were inferred from the DNA itself. The data hold 90,000 to 120,000 clones, with approximately 80% observed a single time. Germline lookup yields CDR1 SGHRS and CDR2 YFSETQ. The V end was cut by 1 base, the J end by 3 bases, with 7 bases between. This CDR3 is 13 amino acids long. Sequenced material: peripheral blood. The chain links TRBV5-1 to TRBJ1-1; D call uncertain. This sequence originates from a man between 65 and 85 years old with active or convalescent COVID-19. DNA of the CDR3: TGCGCCAGCAGCTTGTTATCGGACACTGAAGCTTTCTTT. It codes for CASSLLSDTEAFF.